This T cell receptor (beta chain) was sequenced in a study of shared T cell receptors in the human thymus. Trimming cost V 3 bases and J 2 bases, with 14 bases left between them. This CDR3 has 15 residues. Germline V gene data show CDR1 as SEHNR and CDR2 as FQNEAQ (reference sequence). Sequencing was performed with immunoSEQ multiplex PCR; in TCRdb, only in-frame clones are kept and a portion is missing. The repertoire has approximately 490,000 clones, approximately 80% of them found once; the top ten carry 0.013%. These records were also assigned to another study, of human thymus T cells. That work contributes: Thymus specimens were resections from corrective heart surgery.

V is TRBV7-9 and J is TRBJ2-7, with a weak D call TRBD1 (6 bases). The sequence was collected from a boy in the first two years of life with a congenital heart defect. The sequenced material came from thymocytes. The CDR3 spells CASSLGRRGPYEQYF. Written as DNA, the CDR3 is TGTGCCAGCAGCTTGGGGCGCAGGGGCCCCTACGAGCAGTACTTC.